One sample yielded the 24 T cell receptor beta chains listed below, sequenced in a study of B cell selection in AIRE deficiency. Sorted regulatory T cells were CD4-positive, CD25-high and CD127-low or negative. Clones were sequenced by immunoSEQ multiplex PCR, and TCRdb holds only the in-frame ones, with some missing. The data hold 20,000 to 25,000 clones, with about 90% observed a single time. The specimen sequenced was CD4+CD25+ Tregs sorted from PBMCs. The receptors derive from a human donor in good health.

This rearrangement joins TRBV5-3 to TRBJ1-6; 12 nucleotides agree with TRBD1. TRBV5-3 is noted as an ORF with a role that remains uncertain. Germline trimming cut 5 bases from V and 7 bases from J; bases unmatched to any gene: 7. The CDR3 totals 16 residues. Here the CDR3 reads CARSRRDRGLNSPLHF. The CDR3 nucleotides are TGTGCCAGAAGTCGAAGGGACAGGGGGCTGAATTCACCCCTCCACTTT.

The chain couples TRBV6-1 to TRBJ1-6; TRBD1 is a possible D gene (6 bases). Germline V gene lookup returns CDR1 MNHNS and CDR2 SASEGT. The CDR3 runs to 15 residues. The V end lost 5 bases, the J end lost 0 bases, and 8 bases lay between the germline ends. The CDR3 reads CASSTDSSYNSPLHF. Written as DNA, the CDR3 is TGTGCCAGCAGTACGGACAGCTCCTATAATTCACCCCTCCACTTT.

The V and J genes are TRBV5-1 and TRBJ2-5; 9 positions agree with TRBD1. TRBJ2-7 matches the DNA end more closely, so the J call is doubtful. The CDR3 spans 15 residues. Germline V gene data show CDR1 as SGHRS and CDR2 as YFSETQ. Written as DNA, the CDR3 is TGCGCCAGCAGCTTAACGGGACAGGGTCTCTACGAGCAGTACTTC. Its translation: CASSLTGQGLYEQYF.

This clone was detected once. The chain joins TRBV6-1 to TRBJ1-2; 10 nucleotides line up with TRBD1. Germline V CDR1 and CDR2: MNHNS, SASEGT. CDR3 length: 13 amino acids. The V gene end was trimmed by 7 bases and the J gene end by 8 bases; junction bases not matched to a gene: 7. The CDR3 protein is CASNRQGAWGYTF. For the CDR3, the DNA is TGTGCCAGCAACCGACAGGGGGCCTGGGGCTACACCTTC.

For the CDR3, the DNA is TGTGCCAGCAGCCGGAAGGGACAGGGGGCTTCCACCTACGAGCAGTACTTC. Amino acids: CASSRKGQGASTYEQYF. The chain joins TRBV5-5 to TRBJ2-7; TRBD1 matches at 12 bases. The junction had 10 bases not matched to a gene; V was cut back by 4 bases and J by 2 bases. Looked up from germline, CDR1 is SGHKS and CDR2 is YYEKEE (reference sequence). The CDR3 runs to 17 residues.

This chain connects TRBV6-5 to TRBJ2-2; 8 bases are shared with TRBD2. Looked up from germline, CDR1 is MNHEY and CDR2 is SVGAGI. Trimming cost V 2 bases and J 5 bases; bases outside gene matches: 7. The CDR3 contains 16 residues. The CDR3 DNA reads as TGTGCCAGCAGTTACCCGGGGGGGCCGAGAACCGGGGAGCTGTTTTTT. Translated: CASSYPGGPRTGELFF.

This chain joins TRBV27 and TRBJ2-3, with 9 positions matching TRBD1. The CDR3 extends over 15 amino acids. Per germline, CDR1 MNHEY and CDR2 SMNVEV (reference sequence). The J segment lost 2 bases and the V segment lost 4 bases, leaving 4 bases of the junction unmatched. The CDR3 sequence: CASSSGTGNTDTQYF. In DNA, the CDR3 is TGTGCCAGCAGTTCCGGGACAGGGAACACAGATACGCAGTATTTT.

V usage is TRBV18 and J usage is TRBJ2-7, with D unclear. Trimming pared 4 bases from V and 5 bases from J, leaving 9 bases between. This CDR3 has 12 residues. Germline CDR1 reads KGHSH; CDR2 reads LQKENI. CDR3 amino acids: CASSLVTDEQYF. CDR3 DNA sequence: TGTGCCAGCTCACTTGTGACTGACGAGCAGTACTTC.

In its sample, this clone was seen a few times. V and J are TRBV4-2 and TRBJ1-2; TRBD1 is a possible D gene (6 bases). This CDR3 has 14 residues. Trimming cost V 0 bases and J 4 bases, with 9 bases left between them. The germline V gene encodes CDR1 LGHNA and CDR2 YNFKEQ. The CDR3 nucleotides are TGTGCCAGCAGCCAAGATGCCAGGGGCTATGGCTACACCTTC. Translated: CASSQDARGYGYTF.

The count of this clone is one. V is TRBV5-5 and J is TRBJ1-6; 8 bases line up with TRBD1. The CDR3 runs to 13 residues. Germline V lookup: CDR1 SGHKS, CDR2 YYEKEE (reference sequence). J was trimmed by 7 bases and V by 5 bases; bases with no gene match: 2. The CDR3 DNA is TGTGCCAGCAGGGGACAGGCGAATTCACCCCTCCACTTT. Translated: CASRGQANSPLHF.

V is TRBV7-9 and J is TRBJ2-7; 10 bases agree with TRBD2. CDR1 and CDR2 from the germline V gene are SEHNR and FQNEAQ (reference sequence). V lost 0 bases, J lost 0 bases, and 8 bases stayed unmatched. The CDR3 has 18 residues. CDR3 protein: CASSLATYRTSGSYEQYF. The CDR3, as DNA: TGTGCCAGCAGCTTAGCCACCTATCGGACTAGCGGCTCCTACGAGCAGTACTTC.

The chain combines TRBV18 with TRBJ1-6; 8 bases fit TRBD1. The CDR3 spans 15 residues. V dropped 4 bases and J dropped 7; count of bases not matched to a gene: 6. The germline gives CDR1 KGHSH, CDR2 LQKENI. CDR3 coding DNA: TGTGCCAGCTCACAAACCGGGACAGGAAATTCACCCCTCCACTTT. It specifies CASSQTGTGNSPLHF.

The chain recombines TRBV6-1 with TRBJ2-3; D possibly corresponds to TRBD2 (6 bases). In germline, CDR1 is MNHNS, CDR2 SASEGT. Trimming pared 7 bases from V and 3 bases from J, leaving 17 bases between. The CDR3 loop spans 15 amino acids. CDR3 in amino acids: CASTQGLARTDTQYF. CDR3 coding DNA: TGTGCCAGCACCCAAGGGCTAGCGAGAACAGATACGCAGTATTTT.

This chain links TRBV5-1 with TRBJ1-1; perhaps TRBD1 as D (6 bases). The germline V and J ends were trimmed by 6 bases and 0 bases, with 12 bases remaining between them. This CDR3 region has 14 residues. Germline V gene data show CDR1 as SGHRS and CDR2 as YFSETQ. In DNA form, the CDR3 reads TGCGCCAGCACGGACAGAAGAATGAACACTGAAGCTTTCTTT. Translating it yields CASTDRRMNTEAFF.

This clone appeared once. J is TRBJ2-1 and V is TRBV27; 11 bases fit TRBD2. Trimming cost V 5 bases and J 6 bases; bases outside gene matches: 12. The CDR3 totals 17 residues. Germline V gene lookup returns CDR1 MNHEY and CDR2 SMNVEV (reference sequence). The CDR3 sequence is CASSVYVAGGGSNEQFF. CDR3 coding DNA: TGTGCCAGCAGTGTATATGTAGCGGGAGGGGGAAGCAATGAGCAGTTCTTC.

This chain uses TRBV4-1 with TRBJ2-1; the D gene could be TRBD1 or TRBD2 (5 bases each). V gave up 1 base and J gave up 3 bases, with 7 bases separating them. This CDR3 has 14 residues. Germline V gives CDR1 MGHRA, CDR2 YSYEKL. The CDR3 nucleotides read TGCGCCAGCAGCCAAGGTGGGGGCTACAATGAGCAGTTCTTC. Translating gives CASSQGGGYNEQFF.

The CDR3 loop is CASSRQGSETQYF. The CDR3 DNA sequence: TGTGCCAGCAGCCGGCAGGGTAGTGAGACCCAGTACTTC. This rearrangement joins TRBV5-5 to TRBJ2-5; D might be TRBD1 (5 bases). From germline, CDR1 is SGHKS and CDR2 YYEKEE (reference sequence). The CDR3 totals 13 residues. Trimming cost V 4 bases and J 5 bases, with 12 bases left between them.

The gene calls are TRBV10-2 and TRBJ2-1, with D hard to call. The CDR3 contains 14 residues. The ends were cut back, 0 bases at V and 7 bases at J, with 10 bases in the middle. CDR1 and CDR2 from the germline V gene are WSHSY and SAAADI. Here the CDR3 DNA reads TGCGCCAGCAGTGAGTCGACTGTCGGGAATGAGCAGTTCTTC. It specifies CASSESTVGNEQFF.

The V call is TRBV18, the J call TRBJ1-5; TRBD1 aligns across 9 bases. CDR1 is KGHSH and CDR2 is LQKENI in the germline V gene. V was pared by 3 bases and J by 4 bases, with 1 base of the junction left unmatched. The CDR3 is 14 amino acids. The CDR3 DNA reads TGTGCCAGCTCACCGGACAGGGGAAATCAGCCCCAGCATTTT. Translated: CASSPDRGNQPQHF.

The chain has TRBV19 and TRBJ2-1; possible D gene TRBD1, 6 bases. This CDR3 has 13 amino acids. V was trimmed by 3 bases and J by 7 bases, leaving 10 bases between them. Per the germline V gene, CDR1 is LNHDA and CDR2 is SQIVND (reference sequence). The CDR3 region has the DNA TGTGCCAGTAGTATTAGAGGGGGTAATGAGCAGTTCTTC. Its translation: CASSIRGGNEQFF. Using reference TRBV19 and TRBJ2-1 for the parts outside the CDR3, the full variable domain is DGGITQSPKYLFRKEGQNVTLSCEQNLNHDAMYWYRQDPGQGLRLIYYSQIVNDFQKGDIAEGYSVSREKKESFPLTVTSAQKNPTAFYLCASSIRGGNEQFFGPGTRLTVL.

This clone has only one observation. This sequence joins TRBV6-1 and TRBJ2-7, with D possibly being TRBD2 (5 bases). Germline CDR1 is MNHNS and CDR2 is SASEGT. The V gene lost 5 bases and the J gene lost 0 bases, with 8 bases spanning the gap. The CDR3 is 13 amino acids. The CDR3 protein is CASSRGFSYEQYF. The CDR3 region has the DNA TGTGCCAGCAGTCGGGGTTTCTCCTACGAGCAGTACTTC.

J is TRBJ1-6 and V is TRBV5-1; D is perhaps TRBD1 (5 bases). Per the germline V gene, CDR1 is SGHRS and CDR2 is YFSETQ. CDR3 size: 14 residues. V gave up 4 bases and J gave up 8 bases, with 13 bases separating them. This CDR3 is CASSPRGRDSPLHF. The DNA of the CDR3 is TGCGCCAGCAGCCCGAGGGGTAGAGATTCACCCCTCCACTTT.

The chain uses TRBV6-1 and TRBJ2-5; D not resolved. V was cut by 4 bases and J by 1 base, with 4 bases left in between. The germline V gene encodes CDR1 MNHNS and CDR2 SASEGT. The CDR3 is 12 residues long. CDR3 residues: CASSVSQETQYF. The CDR3 DNA sequence: TGTGCCAGCAGTGTGTCCCAAGAGACCCAGTACTTC.

The chain employs TRBV4-1 and TRBJ2-3, with 10 bases lining up with TRBD2. Germline V gene data show CDR1 as MGHRA and CDR2 as YSYEKL. With V trimmed by 1 base and J by 0 bases, 13 bases remained unmatched. CDR3 length: 20 amino acids. CDR3 nucleotides: TGCGCCAGCAGCCAAGGGAACCAGAACATACTAGCGGGAAGCACAGATACGCAGTATTTT. Protein: CASSQGNQNILAGSTDTQYF.